The 26 T cell receptor beta chains given below trace back to one sample, sequenced in a study of early T cells in non-severe SARS-CoV-2 infection. MiXCR was run by TCRdb on the 5' RACE reads, yielding one entry per CDR3 protein. Of more than 15,000 distinct CDR3 sequences listed, about 5.6% are singletons. This material consisted of whole blood, taken at baseline. All receptors derive from an adult who was a healthcare worker with PCR-confirmed SARS-CoV-2 infection or an uninfected control (not recorded which).

Within the sample, this clonotype is medium-sized. The chain has TRBV12-3 or TRBV12-4 and TRBJ2-3; D ambiguous. CDR3 length equals 14 residues. Deletions cut 3 bases from V and 0 bases from J, with 7 bases between. The CDR3 sequence: CASSFGTSTDTQYF. Written as DNA, the CDR3 is TGTGCCAGCAGTTTCGGCACTAGCACAGATACGCAGTATTTT.

This clonotype was detected ten times or more. The chain links TRBV7-9 to TRBJ2-3, with 13 bases matching TRBD2. V lost 2 bases and J lost 5; bases outside the gene matches: 7. From germline, CDR1 is SEHNR and CDR2 FQNEAQ (reference sequence). There are 17 residues in the CDR3. The CDR3 DNA reads TGTGCCAGCAGCTTACCCGGACTAGCGGGGGCGGGAGATACGCAGTATTTT. Translated: CASSLPGLAGAGDTQYF.

Many counts were recorded for this clonotype. The chain employs TRBV5-1 and TRBJ2-1; 8 bases are shared with TRBD1. CDR3 length: 17 amino acids. CDR1 is SGHRS, CDR2 YFSETQ, per germline. V was clipped by 3 bases and J by 0 bases; unmatched bases: 8. This CDR3 reads CASSSIPTGGSYNEQFF. CDR3 bases: TGCGCCAGCAGCTCGATACCTACAGGGGGCTCCTACAATGAGCAGTTCTTC.

In its sample, this clonotype was seen many times. The chain combines TRBV20-1 with TRBJ1-4; no firm D call. The CDR3 runs to 12 residues. Per germline, CDR1 DFQATT and CDR2 SNEGSKA (reference sequence). Trimming cost V 7 bases and J 7 bases, with 13 bases left between them. The CDR3 sequence: CSVPRSGEKLFF. The CDR3 DNA reads as TGCAGTGTTCCCAGGAGCGGTGAAAAACTGTTTTTT.

This clonotype is labeled medium-sized. The rearrangement uses TRBV27 and TRBJ1-5, with 9 bases that match TRBD1. From germline, CDR1 is MNHEY and CDR2 SMNVEV (reference sequence). The CDR3 is 14 residues long. The trim removed 5 bases at V and 4 bases at J, leaving 3 bases unmatched. The DNA for the CDR3 is TGTGCCAGCAGTCCCGGACAGGGGAATCAGCCCCAGCATTTT. As protein: CASSPGQGNQPQHF.

This clonotype was found many times. The chain links TRBV18 to TRBJ2-3; no firm D call. The CDR3 totals 12 residues. V was shortened by 3 bases and J by 4 bases, with 5 bases between the two germline ends. CDR1 and CDR2 from the germline V gene are KGHSH and LQKENI. The chain's CDR3 is CASSPSADTQYF. CDR3 sequence (DNA): TGTGCCAGCTCACCGTCCGCAGATACGCAGTATTTT.

This clonotype was observed at least ten times. This chain connects TRBV7-2 to TRBJ1-5, with D maybe TRBD1 (5 bases). Trimming stripped 4 bases from V and 3 bases from J, with 13 bases between. This CDR3 comprises 15 residues. CDR1 is SGHTA and CDR2 is FQGNSA in the germline V gene. The CDR3 DNA follows: TGTGCCAGCAGCTACTCTCAGGGTATCAATCAGCCCCAGCATTTT. It yields the protein CASSYSQGINQPQHF. Together with reference TRBV7-2 and TRBJ1-5, the CDR3 gives the full variable domain: GAGVSQSPSNKVTEKGKDVELRCDPISGHTALYWYRQSLGQGLEFLIYFQGNSAPDKSGLPSDRFSAERTGGSVSTLTIQRTQQEDSAVYLCASSYSQGINQPQHFGDGTRLSIL.

This clonotype was detected ten times or more. The rearrangement uses TRBV13 and TRBJ2-3; the match to TRBD2 covers 7 bases. The junction had 9 bases not matched to a gene; V was cut back by 6 bases and J by 6 bases. CDR1 is PRHDT and CDR2 is FYEKMQ in the germline V gene (reference sequence). The CDR3 totals 14 residues. CDR3 sequence: CASSYQTSFDTQYF. The CDR3 bases are TGTGCCAGCAGTTACCAGACTAGCTTCGATACGCAGTATTTT.

This clonotype was found many times. The rearrangement uses TRBV4-1 and TRBJ1-3, with D hard to call. The CDR3 contains 17 residues. The germline gives CDR1 MGHRA, CDR2 YSYEKL. V lost 3 bases and J 1 base, leaving 16 bases between the germline ends. In DNA form, the CDR3 reads TGCGCCAGCAGCCATCTGGTCAGGCAAGCTTCTGGAAACACCATATATTTT. As protein: CASSHLVRQASGNTIYF.

This clonotype was picked up many times. The J gene is TRBJ1-3, the V gene TRBV11-2, with D uncertain. The CDR3 consists of 14 residues. Deletions cut 1 base from V and 2 bases from J, with 6 bases between. From germline, CDR1 is SGHAT and CDR2 FQNNGV. This CDR3 reads CASSLVNTGNTIYF. In nucleotides, the CDR3 is TGTGCCAGCAGCTTAGTAAACACTGGAAACACCATATATTTT.

The sample holds many counts of this clonotype. J is TRBJ2-5 and V is TRBV5-1; TRBD2 matches 11 bases. Germline lookup yields CDR1 SGHRS and CDR2 YFSETQ. This CDR3 region has 16 residues. The V segment lost 0 bases and the J segment 1 base; nucleotides outside the gene matches: 2. The CDR3 loop reads CASSLALAGAQETQYF. CDR3 nucleotide sequence: TGCGCCAGCAGCTTGGCACTAGCGGGGGCCCAAGAGACCCAGTACTTC.

This clonotype has ten or more counts. The rearrangement links TRBV4-1 to TRBJ1-1, with D perhaps matching TRBD1 (6 bases). The CDR3 is 15 amino acids. Trimming left V 2 bases short and J 5 bases short, with 15 bases between. Per the germline V gene, CDR1 is MGHRA and CDR2 is YSYEKL. The CDR3 spells CASSQRGLWGTEAFF. The CDR3 DNA reads TGCGCCAGCAGCCAAAGGGGGTTGTGGGGAACTGAAGCTTTCTTT.

This clonotype was seen repeatedly, ten times or more. The V and J genes are TRBV20-1 and TRBJ1-2; possibly TRBD1 for D (5 bases). Germline V gene data show CDR1 as DFQATT and CDR2 as SNEGSKA (reference sequence). CDR3 length: 14 amino acids. Trimming left V 2 bases short and J 2 bases short, with 12 bases between. CDR3 in amino acids: CSARLVEGNYGYTF. The CDR3 region has the DNA TGCAGTGCTAGACTTGTTGAGGGGAACTATGGCTACACCTTC.

This clonotype occurred many times. The V call is TRBV5-4, the J call TRBJ2-5; D possibly matches TRBD1 or TRBD2 (5 bases each). CDR1 is SGHNT, CDR2 YYREEE, per germline (reference sequence). V was pared by 5 bases and J by 4 bases, with 15 bases between. This CDR3 comprises 14 residues. CDR3 nucleotides: TGTGCCAGCAGGATCGGGACCGCGGGAGAGACCCAGTACTTC. It encodes CASRIGTAGETQYF.

CDR3 nucleotide sequence: TGCAGTGCTAGCGGCCGCAGGGGGAATTCACCCCTCCACTTT. Protein sequence: CSASGRRGNSPLHF. V gene TRBV20-1 combines with J gene TRBJ1-6, with 7 bases matching TRBD1. The CDR3 loop spans 14 amino acids. Losses at the gene ends were 3 bases for V and 7 bases for J; bases not matched to a gene: 6. Germline lookup yields CDR1 DFQATT and CDR2 SNEGSKA (reference sequence).

This clonotype showed up many times. The chain recombines TRBV15 with TRBJ2-2; possibly TRBD2 for D (6 bases). CDR3 length: 16 amino acids. Trimming cost V 1 base and J 3 bases, with 12 bases left between them. Germline CDR1 is LNHNV and CDR2 is YYDKDF (reference sequence). For the CDR3, the DNA is TGTGCCACCAGCAGAGGCCATAGCGGAGACACCGGGGAGCTGTTTTTT. Translation: CATSRGHSGDTGELFF.

This clonotype was detected only a few times. The V and J genes are TRBV5-6 and TRBJ1-4; the D is unclear. The germline V gene has CDR1 SGHDT and CDR2 YYEEEE. This CDR3 region has 15 residues. Trimming removed 1 base from V and 7 bases from J, with 14 bases in between. The CDR3 is CASSLKSDYSEKLFF. CDR3 DNA sequence: TGTGCCAGCAGCTTGAAATCGGATTATAGTGAAAAACTGTTTTTT.

This clonotype was seen only once. DNA for the CDR3: TGCAGTGCTAGGGGGACCGGATACGAGACCCAGTACTTC. Protein: CSARGTGYETQYF. The chain links TRBV20-1 to TRBJ2-5, with D possibly being TRBD1 or TRBD2 (5 bases each). From germline, CDR1 is DFQATT and CDR2 SNEGSKA (reference sequence). CDR3 length equals 13 residues. Deletions cut 3 bases from V and 5 bases from J, with 13 bases between.

This clonotype was seen ten or more times. The chain uses TRBV5-5 and TRBJ1-3, with D maybe TRBD1 (5 bases). The CDR3 runs 15 residues. Trimming took 4 bases from V and 1 from J, leaving 12 bases between them. CDR1 is SGHKS and CDR2 is YYEKEE in the germline V gene (reference sequence). The CDR3 DNA reads TGTGCCAGCAGCCCGCGCGGGGGTTCTGGAAACACCATATATTTT. This encodes CASSPRGGSGNTIYF.

This clonotype is categorized as medium-sized. The chain uses TRBV5-4 and TRBJ2-3, with D unresolved. CDR3 length: 11 residues. V lost 1 base, J lost 4 bases, and 1 base lay in between. From germline, CDR1 is SGHNT and CDR2 YYREEE (reference sequence). For the CDR3, the DNA is TGTGCCAGCAGCTTGTCAGATACGCAGTATTTT. Amino acids: CASSLSDTQYF.

The J gene is TRBJ2-7, the V gene TRBV20-1; maybe TRBD2 (6 bases). The V end lost 2 bases, the J end lost 6 bases, and 14 bases lay between the germline ends. Germline CDR1 DFQATT, CDR2 SNEGSKA (reference sequence). The length of the CDR3 is 13 residues. This chain's CDR3 is CSARQGGLGEQYF. Here the CDR3 DNA reads TGCAGTGCTAGACAGGGAGGCCTGGGCGAGCAGTACTTC.

In this sample, this clonotype turned up many times. V and J are TRBV27 and TRBJ2-3; D could derive from TRBD1 or TRBD2 (5 bases each). The CDR3 extends over 16 amino acids. V dropped 0 bases and J dropped 1 base, with 11 bases sitting between them. CDR1 is MNHEY, CDR2 SMNVEV, per germline (reference sequence). The chain's CDR3 is CASSLSGVFGTDTQYF. The CDR3 nucleotides are TGTGCCAGCAGTTTATCGGGGGTTTTCGGCACAGATACGCAGTATTTT.

The chain recombines TRBV2 with TRBJ2-5; D is unclear. V was pared by 4 bases and J by 2 bases, with 11 bases between. Germline V gives CDR1 SNHLY, CDR2 FYNNEI. This CDR3 region has 14 residues. The CDR3 DNA is TGTGCCAGCAGTGGTCCTACCCGACAAGAGACCCAGTACTTC. Protein product: CASSGPTRQETQYF.

Many counts were recorded for this clonotype. CDR3 sequence reads: CSARLGRRGGTQYF. As DNA, the CDR3 is TGCAGTGCTAGACTTGGCAGGCGGGGGGGGACCCAGTACTTC. This chain links TRBV20-1 with TRBJ2-5; 9 positions agree with TRBD2. Looked up from germline, CDR1 is DFQATT and CDR2 is SNEGSKA (reference sequence). The CDR3 loop spans 14 amino acids. Germline trimming cut 2 bases from V and 7 bases from J; bases unmatched to any gene: 8.

The sample holds many counts of this clonotype. The chain uses TRBV29-1 and TRBJ1-2, with 8 bases fitting TRBD1. J gave up 6 bases and V 3 bases, and 6 bases lay outside the gene matches. Germline assignment: CDR1 SQVTM and CDR2 ANQGSEA. The CDR3 totals 13 residues. CDR3 nucleotides: TGCAGCGTTGAGGCAGGGGGCGTCGATGGCTACACCTTC. This translates into CSVEAGGVDGYTF. Based on the CDR3 plus reference TRBV29-1 and TRBJ1-2, the full variable domain is SAVISQKPSRDICQRGTSLTIQCQVDSQVTMMFWYRQQPGQSLTLIATANQGSEATYESGFVIDKFPISRPNLTFSTLTVSNMSPEDSSIYLCSVEAGGVDGYTFGSGTRLTVV.

Points on this clonotype: A single base separates this from a much larger clone, so it may be a read error. The DNA for the CDR3 is TGCTGCGTTCCCTCGGGACTAGCGGGGGGGGATACGCAGTATTTT. Amino acid sequence: CCVPSGLAGGDTQYF. The chain employs TRBV29-1 and TRBJ2-3; 16 bases agree with TRBD2. The CDR3 length is 15 residues. The germline CDR1 and CDR2 sequences are SQVTM and ANQGSEA.